A single TCR beta chain is shown here with its context. What antigen it recognizes has not been identified. Per-base quality was not reported, and no clone a single base away is much larger than it. This record belongs to a study of blood T cells in healthy people across ages (dated by TCRdb to the mid-2010s). With regard to the full study: In model experiments, template switching captured about one uniquely barcoded TCR beta cDNA molecule for every two T cells. Two additional independent replicas of 1 million unique cDNA reads from the same blood draw were analyzed for two donors (one aged 18 to 29 and one aged 80 or older). Donors were grouped into four age groups: young (average roughly 15 years), middle-aged (39), aged (around 56) and long-lived (approximately 78). Using deep sequencing normalized with unique cDNA molecular identifiers, the study measured how TCR beta repertoire diversity changes with age.

The library came from 5' RACE. The sequencing machine was an Illumina HiSeq 2500. A second PCR of roughly 6 to 11 cycles was run with a J-beta primer mix and a sample-barcoded 5' primer. A template-switch 5' adaptor carrying 12 random nucleotides introduced a unique molecular identifier onto each TCR beta cDNA molecule. Each sample yielded at least 2.5 million CDR3-containing paired-end reads. First-strand cDNA was synthesized from all RNA with the Mint cDNA synthesis kit, primed by a TRBC-specific oligonucleotide. Following uracil-DNA glycosylase treatment, a first 18-cycle PCR with universal primers M1SS and BC2_uni_R was performed on all cDNA. As for the original processing: Normalization of each sample was performed by random selection of 1 million high-quality reads, each carrying a distinct molecular identifier. Reads with shared molecular identifiers were discarded instead of being binned into consensus sequences. MiTCR, set to a Q25 quality threshold and the strictest error-elimination algorithm, was used for CDR3 identification, clonotype clustering and error correction. Lower-bound total TCR beta diversity was estimated with a nonparametric unseen species model using Euler transformation. TCRdb's own reprocessing of the public reads used fastp at Q25 and MiXCR and kept productive beta chains. Entries that share a CDR3 protein sequence are merged under the most common genes and DNA. TCRdb's processing, not the authors' own work, is the source of the V and J calls. The sample yields more than 1,000,000 distinct CDR3 sequences; about 23% were counted once. 0.65% to 0.95% of the sample is taken by the ten largest.

Trimming leaves V shorter by 3 bases and J shorter by 4 bases, with the junction holding 3 bases beyond the gene matches. The CDR1 and CDR2 encoded by the germline V gene (reference sequence) are MNHEY and SMNVEV. Including cysteine and phenylalanine, the CDR3 has 16 amino acids. CDR3 DNA only is kept here, 48 bases in frame from base 1. The study at large found these results: The percentage of naive T cells measured by flow cytometry correlated strongly with observed TCR beta diversity. Because donor CMV infection status was unknown, age-related changes in expanded clonotypes were potentially confounded. Conclusive comparison of naive and antigen-experienced compartments was prevented by the profiling of bulk unsorted PBMCs. Compared with the aged group, the long-lived group had more naive CD4+ T cells, fewer expanded clones and increased TCR diversity, suggesting age selection. As age increased, observed TCR beta diversity per million T cells dropped in a roughly linear way, and a significant reduction was already evident by age 40. Estimates of total diversity based on one million sequenced T cells were regarded as lower bounds and as underestimates.

The donors were some 36 Caucasian individuals from Russia, aged roughly 6 to 95 years, who were systemically healthy. Each donor gave approximately 10 milliliters of peripheral blood, collected into EDTA-treated Vacutainer tubes. Ficoll-Paque density-gradient centrifugation was used to isolate PBMCs, with at least 6.5 million per sample. Total RNA, at least 6 micrograms per sample, was extracted from PBMCs with Trizol reagent. For every donor, an aliquot of PBMCs went through flow cytometry to measure the percentages of naive CD45RAhigh/CD27high T cells. These same records also appear under a second study, on T cells of mothers and their children. That second report states: Nine systemically healthy Caucasian individuals, comprising three mothers and their six children, were included as donors. cDNA synthesis consumed the entire amount of extracted RNA, loaded at around 1.5 ug RNA in each 15 ul reaction. In the second PCR, the M1S primer introduced both the sample barcodes and 2-4 random nucleotides. Over 8 million TCR beta CDR3 reads came from each mother, compared with millions of reads from each child. Thymic selection similarly shapes TCR recombination output in related and unrelated pairs, with minor effect from inherited differences. Normalized repertoire overlap was always slightly but never significantly higher in related than unrelated mother-child pairs. No persistent microchimeric T cell clones were found, with a detection sensitivity of 85 to 100 clones per million clonotypes. The study used deep NGS to compare TCR beta repertoires of mothers and children, seeking features distinguishing related mother-child pairs from unrelated individuals. The mean age was roughly 36 +/- 4 years for the mothers and roughly 10 +/- 4 years for the children. After adapters were ligated using NEBNext reagents, the libraries underwent 100+100 nt paired-end sequencing on an Illumina HiSeq 2000. To prevent cross-contamination, the mother and child libraries were prepared one month apart and sequenced in separate runs. For each donor, somewhere between about 450,000 and 2,000,000 distinct TCR beta clonotypes were identified. Naive TCR beta clonotypes were estimated from low-frequency clonotypes matched to each donor's FACS-determined naive share, without sorting.

Sequenced material: blood. Recombination linked TRBV27 to TRBJ2-1, and TRBD2 aligns with 13 junction nucleotides. This receptor was taken from a girl aged 2-9 years in good health. The CDR3 protein is CASSLTSGRRYNEQFF. In nucleotide form, the sequence is TGTGCCAGCAGTTTGACTAGCGGGAGGAGGTACAATGAGCAGTTCTTC.